This paragraph reports one T cell receptor beta chain. With 3 bases removed from V and 4 bases from J, the gap between germline ends came to 11 bases. Germline CDR1 and CDR2: SQVTM and ANQGSEA. The CDR3 loop spans 13 amino acids. The time point was: pretreatment peripheral blood. This sample is drawn from a study of PD-L1 blockade in urothelial cancer. Looking at the study overall: Blood analysis took place 3 weeks (second dose) and 6 weeks after treatment start.

Using immunoSEQ multiplex PCR, the repertoire was profiled, and TCRdb retains in-frame clones only, with some absent. Counted here are some 80,000 clones, 85% occurring once; the ten biggest clones make up approximately 6.7%. Sequencing was performed on PBMCs, taken around atezolizumab (anti-PD-L1) treatment. The sequence derives from a man aged 40-55 years with urothelial cancer. J is TRBJ2-3 and V is TRBV29-1; D is uncertain. The CDR3: CSVDRLVADTQYF. The CDR3 DNA follows: TGCAGCGTTGATAGGCTAGTGGCAGATACGCAGTATTTT.